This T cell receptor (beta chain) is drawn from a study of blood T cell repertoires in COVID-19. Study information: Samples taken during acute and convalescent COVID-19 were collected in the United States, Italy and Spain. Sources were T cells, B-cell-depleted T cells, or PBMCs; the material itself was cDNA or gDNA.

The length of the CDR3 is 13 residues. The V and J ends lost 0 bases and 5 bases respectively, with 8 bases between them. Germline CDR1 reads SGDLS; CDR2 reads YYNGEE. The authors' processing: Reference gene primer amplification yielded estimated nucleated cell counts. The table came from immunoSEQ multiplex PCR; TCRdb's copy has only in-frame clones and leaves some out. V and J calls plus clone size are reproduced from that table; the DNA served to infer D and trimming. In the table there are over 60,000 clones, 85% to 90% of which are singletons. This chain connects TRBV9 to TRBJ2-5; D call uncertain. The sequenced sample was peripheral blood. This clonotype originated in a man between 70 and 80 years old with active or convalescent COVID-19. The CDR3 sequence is CASSVEVGETQYF. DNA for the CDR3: TGTGCCAGCAGCGTAGAGGTCGGGGAGACCCAGTACTTC. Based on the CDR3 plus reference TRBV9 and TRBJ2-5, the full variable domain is DSGVTQTPKHLITATGQRVTLRCSPRSGDLSVYWYQQSLDQGLQFLIQYYNGEERAKGNILERFSAQQFPDLHSELNLSSLELGDSALYFCASSVEVGETQYFGPGTRLLVL.